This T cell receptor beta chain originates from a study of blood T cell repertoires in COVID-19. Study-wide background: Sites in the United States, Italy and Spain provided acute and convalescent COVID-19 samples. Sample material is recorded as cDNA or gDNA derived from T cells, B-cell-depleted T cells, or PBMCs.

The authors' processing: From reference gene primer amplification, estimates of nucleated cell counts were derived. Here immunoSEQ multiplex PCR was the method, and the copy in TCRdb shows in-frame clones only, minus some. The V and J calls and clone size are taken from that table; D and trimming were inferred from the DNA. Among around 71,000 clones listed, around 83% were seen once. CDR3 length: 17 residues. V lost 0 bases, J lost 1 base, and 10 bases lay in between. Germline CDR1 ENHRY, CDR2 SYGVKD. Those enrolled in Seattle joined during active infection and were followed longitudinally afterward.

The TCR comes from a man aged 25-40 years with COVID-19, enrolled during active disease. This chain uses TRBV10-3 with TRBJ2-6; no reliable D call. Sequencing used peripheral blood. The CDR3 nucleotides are TGTGCCATCAGTGAGTCGCCCATCGGGTCTGGGGCCAACGTCCTGACTTTC. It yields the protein CAISESPIGSGANVLTF.